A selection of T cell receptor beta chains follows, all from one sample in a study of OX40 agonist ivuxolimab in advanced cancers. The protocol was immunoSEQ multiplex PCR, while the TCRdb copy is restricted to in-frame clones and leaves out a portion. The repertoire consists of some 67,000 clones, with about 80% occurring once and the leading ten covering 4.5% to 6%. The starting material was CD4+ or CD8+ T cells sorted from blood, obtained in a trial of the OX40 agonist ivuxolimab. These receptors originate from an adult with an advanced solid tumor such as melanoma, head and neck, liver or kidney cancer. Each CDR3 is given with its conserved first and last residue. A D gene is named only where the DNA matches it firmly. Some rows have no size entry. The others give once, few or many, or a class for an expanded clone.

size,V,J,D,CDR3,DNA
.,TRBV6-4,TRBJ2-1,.,CASSDGSSYNEQFF,TGTGCCAGCAGTGACGGGAGCTCCTACAATGAGCAGTTCTTC
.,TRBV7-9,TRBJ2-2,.,CASSLRRKNTGELFF,TGTGCCAGCAGCTTAAGGCGGAAGAACACCGGGGAGCTGTTTTTT
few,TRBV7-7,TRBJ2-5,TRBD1,CASSGSTGGETQYF,TGTGCCAGCAGCGGATCGACAGGGGGGGAGACCCAGTACTTC
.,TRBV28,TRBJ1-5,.,CASRVQGQPQHF,TGTGCCAGCAGAGTACAGGGTCAGCCCCAGCATTTT
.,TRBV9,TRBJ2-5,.,CASSEGRETQYF,TGTGCCAGCTCGGAGGGCCGGGAGACCCAGTACTTC
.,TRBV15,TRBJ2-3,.,CATSRVRGDTQYF,TGTGCCACCAGCAGAGTCCGAGGGGATACGCAGTATTTT
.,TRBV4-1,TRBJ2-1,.,CASSQVGEVVYNEQFF,TGCGCCAGCAGCCAAGTTGGGGAAGTCGTCTACAATGAGCAGTTCTTC
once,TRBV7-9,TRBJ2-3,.,CASRPTAAGTDTQYF,TGTGCCAGCAGACCGACAGCGGCGGGCACAGATACGCAGTATTTT
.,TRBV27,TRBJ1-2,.,CASSLKGQVYGYTF,TGTGCCAGCAGTTTAAAGGGGCAGGTCTATGGCTACACCTTC
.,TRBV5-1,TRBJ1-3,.,CASSQEPSGNTIYF,TGCGCCAGCAGTCAGGAACCCTCTGGAAACACCATATATTTT
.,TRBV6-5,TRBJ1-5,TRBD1,CASSGTGNNQPQHF,TGTGCCAGCAGTGGGACAGGAAACAATCAGCCCCAGCATTTT
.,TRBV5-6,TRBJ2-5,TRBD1,CASSEIRGRGSVSRETQYF,TGTGCCAGCAGCGAAATCCGGGGCAGGGGGTCGGTATCGAGAGAGACCCAGTACTTC
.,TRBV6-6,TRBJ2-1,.,CASIHESSSYNEQFF,TGTGCCAGCATCCACGAGTCTAGCTCTTACAATGAGCAGTTCTTC
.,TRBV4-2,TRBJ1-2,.,CASSQDWNPRDRGYTF,TGTGCCAGCAGCCAAGATTGGAACCCCCGGGACCGCGGCTACACCTTC
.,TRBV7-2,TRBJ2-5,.,CASSLPLRGPTQETQYF,TGTGCCAGCAGCCTTCCTTTAAGGGGACCGACCCAAGAGACCCAGTACTTC
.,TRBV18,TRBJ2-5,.,CASSPQGRETQYF,TGTGCCAGCTCACCACAGGGTCGGGAGACCCAGTACTTC
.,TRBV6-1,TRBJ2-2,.,CASSEAVGGHTGELFF,TGTGCCAGCAGTGAAGCGGTGGGGGGCCACACCGGGGAGCTGTTTTTT
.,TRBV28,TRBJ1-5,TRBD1,CASSSHRGTYSNQPQHF,TGTGCCAGCAGTTCACACAGGGGCACTTATAGCAATCAGCCCCAGCATTTT
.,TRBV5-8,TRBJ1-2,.,CASSLPTGYGYTF,TGTGCCAGCAGCCTTCCCACAGGCTATGGCTACACCTTC
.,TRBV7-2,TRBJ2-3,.,CASSPPLGTQYF,TGTGCCAGCAGCCCCCCCTTGGGTACGCAGTATTTT
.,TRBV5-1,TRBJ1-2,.,CASSLGGDFGYTF,TGCGCCAGCAGCTTGGGAGGGGATTTTGGCTACACCTTC
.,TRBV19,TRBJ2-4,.,CASSIGTGRKNIQYF,TGTGCCAGTAGTATAGGGACGGGGAGGAAAAACATTCAGTACTTC
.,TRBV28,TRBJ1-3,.,CASSLLLGPTGNTIYF,TGTGCCAGCAGTTTATTATTGGGGCCAACTGGAAACACCATATATTTT
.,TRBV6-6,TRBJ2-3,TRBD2,CASRPSGKTDTQYF,TGTGCCAGCAGACCTAGCGGGAAAACAGATACGCAGTATTTT
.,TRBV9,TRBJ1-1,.,CASSSGTPNTEAFF,TGTGCCAGCAGTTCCGGGACACCGAACACTGAAGCTTTCTTT
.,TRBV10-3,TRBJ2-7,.,CAISFFTQVLRAYEQYF,TGTGCCATCAGTTTTTTTACGCAGGTTCTTCGGGCTTACGAGCAGTACTTC
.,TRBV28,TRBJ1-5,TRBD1,CASSSGGSNQPQHF,TGTGCCAGCAGTTCAGGGGGGAGCAATCAGCCCCAGCATTTT
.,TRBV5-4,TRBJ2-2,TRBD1,CASYGAPRDRGWTGELFF,TGTGCCAGCTATGGGGCCCCCCGGGACAGGGGGTGGACCGGGGAGCTGTTTTTT
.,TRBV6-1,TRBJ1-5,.,CASSSQGGNQPQHF,TGTGCCAGCAGTTCGCAGGGAGGCAATCAGCCCCAGCATTTT
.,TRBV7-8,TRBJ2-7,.,CASSSTGPNYEQYF,TGTGCCAGCAGCTCCACAGGACCTAATTACGAGCAGTACTTC
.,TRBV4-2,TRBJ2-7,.,CASSQAGVGSSSSYEQYF,TGTGCCAGCAGCCAAGCAGGGGTCGGCAGCAGTAGCTCCTACGAGCAGTACTTC
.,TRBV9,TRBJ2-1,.,CASSVEWGDPPYNEQFF,TGTGCCAGCAGCGTAGAATGGGGGGACCCCCCATACAATGAGCAGTTCTTC
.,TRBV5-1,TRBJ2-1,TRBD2,CASRWASGSNEQFF,TGCGCCAGCAGGTGGGCTAGCGGGAGTAATGAGCAGTTCTTC
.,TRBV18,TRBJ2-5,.,CASSPRQETQYF,TGTGCCAGCTCACCTAGGCAAGAGACCCAGTACTTC
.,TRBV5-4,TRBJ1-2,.,CASSLEERSRGYTF,TGTGCCAGCAGCCTAGAGGAGCGCTCTCGGGGCTACACCTTC
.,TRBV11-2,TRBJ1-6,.,CASSLYLGPHHF,TGTGCCAGCAGCTTATACCTAGGACCCCACCACTTT
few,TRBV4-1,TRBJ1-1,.,CASSHFDRPMNTEAFF,TGCGCCAGCAGCCATTTTGACAGGCCCATGAACACTGAAGCTTTCTTT
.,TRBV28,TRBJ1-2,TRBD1,CATPARDRGRGYTF,TGTGCCACCCCCGCCCGGGACAGGGGGCGAGGCTACACCTTC
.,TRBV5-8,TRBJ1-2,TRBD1,CASSLFTGTGGVDYGYTF,TGTGCCAGCAGCTTGTTTACCGGGACAGGGGGCGTCGACTATGGCTACACCTTC
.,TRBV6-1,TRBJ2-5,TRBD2,CASSEGGGPALETQYF,TGTGCCAGCAGTGAAGGGGGGGGACCGGCATTAGAGACCCAGTACTTC
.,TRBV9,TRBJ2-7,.,CASSVGGGMGNEQYF,TGTGCCAGCAGCGTCGGAGGGGGGATGGGGAACGAGCAGTACTTC
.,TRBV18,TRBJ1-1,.,CASSPYSDRGAFF,TGTGCCAGCTCACCTTACTCCGACAGAGGAGCTTTCTTT
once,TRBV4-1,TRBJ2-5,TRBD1,CASSLRDRRQETQYF,TGCGCCAGCAGCTTGCGGGACAGGAGACAAGAGACCCAGTACTTC
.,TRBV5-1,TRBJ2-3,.,CASSLASSADTQYF,TGCGCCAGCAGCTTGGCTAGCTCAGCAGATACGCAGTATTTT
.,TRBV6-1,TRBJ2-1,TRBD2,CASSELAGGYNEQFF,TGTGCCAGCAGTGAACTAGCGGGGGGGTACAATGAGCAGTTCTTC
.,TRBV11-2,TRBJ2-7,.,CASTGGNSYEQYF,TGTGCCAGTACCGGGGGCAACTCCTACGAGCAGTACTTC
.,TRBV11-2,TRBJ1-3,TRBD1,CASSYGQGNSGNTIYF,TGTGCCAGCAGCTACGGACAGGGGAACTCTGGAAACACCATATATTTT
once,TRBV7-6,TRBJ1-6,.,CASMRGARNSPLHF,TGTGCCAGCATGAGGGGGGCCAGGAATTCACCCCTCCACTTT
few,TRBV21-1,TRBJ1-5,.,CASMDRAGQPQHF,TGTGCCAGCATGGACAGGGCCGGCCAGCCCCAGCATTTT
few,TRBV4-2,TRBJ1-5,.,CASSRHDEGNQPQHF,TGTGCCAGCAGCCGGCATGACGAGGGCAATCAGCCCCAGCATTTT
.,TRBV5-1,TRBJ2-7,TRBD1,CASSLDQGAYEQYF,TGCGCCAGCAGCTTGGATCAGGGGGCTTACGAGCAGTACTTC
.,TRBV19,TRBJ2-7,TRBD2,CASSSTSGASYEQYF,TGTGCCAGTAGTTCTACTAGCGGGGCGTCCTACGAGCAGTACTTC